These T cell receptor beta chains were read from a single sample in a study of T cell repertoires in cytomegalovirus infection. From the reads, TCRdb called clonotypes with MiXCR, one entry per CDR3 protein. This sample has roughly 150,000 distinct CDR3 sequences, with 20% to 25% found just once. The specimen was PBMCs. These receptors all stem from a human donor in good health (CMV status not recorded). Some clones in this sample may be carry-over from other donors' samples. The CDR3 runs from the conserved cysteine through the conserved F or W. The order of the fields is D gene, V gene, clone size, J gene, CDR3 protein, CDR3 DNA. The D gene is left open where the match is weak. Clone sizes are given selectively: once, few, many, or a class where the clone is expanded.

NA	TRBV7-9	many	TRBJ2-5	CASSLDYETQYF	TGTGCCAGCAGCTTAGACTACGAGACCCAGTACTTC
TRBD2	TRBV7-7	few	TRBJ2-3	CASSPGLAVTDTQYF	TGTGCTAGCAGCCCGGGACTAGCGGTCACAGATACGCAGTATTTT
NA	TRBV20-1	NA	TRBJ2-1	CSAGLLGMGYNEQFF	TGCAGTGCTGGCCTCCTGGGGATGGGCTACAATGAGCAGTTCTTC
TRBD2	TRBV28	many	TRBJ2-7	CASSPGLAGSEQYF	TGTGCCAGCAGTCCCGGACTAGCGGGATCCGAGCAGTACTTC
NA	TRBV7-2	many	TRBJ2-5	CASSLRQTQETQYF	TGTGCCAGCAGCTTAAGACAGACCCAAGAGACCCAGTACTTC
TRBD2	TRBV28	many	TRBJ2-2	CASNWGGRTAGELFF	TGTGCCAGCAACTGGGGCGGGAGGACGGCCGGGGAGCTGTTTTTT
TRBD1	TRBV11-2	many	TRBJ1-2	CASTYGTAYGYTF	TGTGCCAGCACCTATGGGACAGCTTATGGCTACACCTTC
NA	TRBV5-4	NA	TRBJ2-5	CASSLKIGGAGETQYF	TGTGCCAGCAGCTTGAAGATCGGCGGGGCCGGGGAGACCCAGTACTTC
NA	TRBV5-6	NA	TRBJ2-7	CASSWAGFQREDEQYF	TGTGCCAGCAGCTGGGCTGGCTTCCAACGCGAGGACGAGCAGTACTTC
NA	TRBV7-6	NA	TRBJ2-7	CASSNQNSYEQYF	TGTGCCAGCAGCAATCAGAACTCCTACGAGCAGTACTTC
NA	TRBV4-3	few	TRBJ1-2	CASSQPAGVDYGYTF	TGCGCCAGCAGCCAACCCGCCGGGGTTGACTATGGCTACACCTTC
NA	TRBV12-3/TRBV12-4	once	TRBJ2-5	CASSLSSVQETQYF	TGTGCCAGCAGTTTAAGCAGCGTCCAAGAGACCCAGTACTTC
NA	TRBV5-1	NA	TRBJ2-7	CASSLAQESYEQYF	TGCGCCAGCAGCTTGGCACAGGAGTCCTACGAGCAGTACTTC
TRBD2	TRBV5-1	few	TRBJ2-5	CASSVRLAGEETQYF	TGCGCCAGCAGCGTTCGACTAGCGGGGGAAGAGACCCAGTACTTC
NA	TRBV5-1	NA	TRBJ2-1	CASSLVFTGTSYNEQFF	TGCGCCAGCAGCTTGGTATTTACAGGGACCTCCTACAATGAGCAGTTCTTC
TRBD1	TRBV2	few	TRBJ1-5	CASSEPSGGSNQPQHF	TGTGCCAGCAGTGAACCTTCAGGGGGCAGCAATCAGCCCCAGCATTTT
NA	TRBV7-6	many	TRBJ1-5	CASSLTAGNQPQHF	TGTGCCAGCAGCTTAACGGCCGGCAATCAGCCCCAGCATTTT
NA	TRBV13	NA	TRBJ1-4	CASSLEDPSAGEKLFF	TGTGCCAGCAGCTTAGAAGATCCGTCGGCGGGAGAAAAACTGTTTTTT